This T cell receptor (beta chain) comes out of a study of control samples from healthy donors and cancer patients (dated by TCRdb to 2018 to 2020). Receptors were amplified or captured by the immunoSEQ multiplex PCR assay. The source is immuneACCESS, and TCRdb retained only in-frame sequences with V and J called. Part of the clones is not carried over; for the studies checked, unresolved V genes explain less than half of this, and the remainder is unexplained. This sample gives tens of thousands of clones in total; 91% of them show up just once. Jointly, the top ten make up 15% to 19% of the sample. Of note for this clone: Its antigen target is currently unknown. It has no much larger one-base neighbor in the sample; base qualities were not kept.

This sequence was found in a man aged 25-45 years in good health. Material: blood.

The CDR3 has the sequence CASRSPPKEDEQFF. The base sequence is TGTGCCAGCAGGAGCCCCCCAAAGGAGGATGAGCAGTTCTTC. The chain employs TRBV14 and TRBJ2-1, and the D gene may be TRBD2, 5 bases matching. The germline V gene encodes CDR1 SGHDN and CDR2 FVKESK. The CDR3 runs 14 amino acids, cysteine and phenylalanine included. Of the read, only the CDR3 DNA is kept; its 42 bases are in frame from base 1. V loses 6 bases of germline sequence and J loses 8 bases, and the interval between the two ends is 17 bases.